The clone carrying this TCR beta chain was found once. Antigen specificity is unknown. The data were produced by immunoSEQ multiplex PCR, yet TCRdb's version contains in-frame clones alone and is incomplete. This table holds approximately 100,000 clones, 87% found once. The sample belongs to a study of T cell responses to AZD1222 COVID-19 vaccine. Findings and limits, study-wide: Spike-specific TCRs gained breadth and depth after people received two AZD1222 doses. A mostly white British donor set with more females was recruited, and clonal diversity was possibly underestimated. The reported proportion of spike-specific TCRs targeting unmutated variant regions was nearly half.

Second-dose recipients at about 4 or about 12 weeks were treated as one pooled group. This receptor was obtained from an adult who received the AZD1222 COVID-19 vaccine. The sequenced sample was peripheral blood, obtained 28 days after the second AZD1222 dose.

This CDR3 reads CATAGPSHEQYF. The CDR3 DNA is TGTGCCACCGCCGGGCCGTCTCACGAGCAGTACTTC. The V and J genes are TRBV15 and TRBJ2-7; D is unclear. The CDR3 has 12 residues. CDR1 is LNHNV and CDR2 is YYDKDF in the germline V gene (reference sequence). Trimming pared 8 bases from V and 5 bases from J, leaving 13 bases between.